This T cell receptor (beta chain) was captured in a study of blood T cell repertoires in COVID-19. Study-level information: Sources were T cells, B-cell-depleted T cells, or PBMCs; the material itself was cDNA or gDNA.

Original data processing: Reference gene primer amplification yielded estimated nucleated cell counts. Using immunoSEQ multiplex PCR, the repertoire was profiled, and TCRdb retains in-frame clones only, with some absent. That table is the source of V, J and clone size, and D and trimming were worked out from the DNA. The sample yields roughly 80,000 clones, about nine tenths seen once. Those enrolled in Seattle joined during active infection and were followed longitudinally afterward. Per the germline V gene, CDR1 is SGHVS and CDR2 is FNYEAQ. J lost 4 bases, V lost 6 bases, and 6 bases had no gene match. There are 15 residues in the CDR3.

The TCR comes from a man aged 50 to 60 with COVID-19, enrolled during active disease. Material for sequencing was peripheral blood. V and J are TRBV7-6 and TRBJ2-5, with 12 bases aligning to TRBD1. CDR3 bases: TGTGCCAGCAGACCCGGGACAGGGGGCGTAGAGACCCAGTACTTC. Encoded protein: CASRPGTGGVETQYF.